Sequencing of this T cell receptor (beta chain) was carried out in a study of T cell responses to AZD1222 COVID-19 vaccine. Germline lookup yields CDR1 SQVTM and CDR2 ANQGSEA. The V and J ends lost 6 bases and 3 bases respectively, with 14 bases between them. The CDR3 is made up of 13 amino acids. The protocol was immunoSEQ multiplex PCR, while the TCRdb copy is restricted to in-frame clones and leaves out a portion. The sample includes around 140,000 clones, over 90% seen only once; the top ten take 3% to 4%. Source: peripheral blood, taken 28 days after the second AZD1222 dose. This receptor was obtained from an adult who received the AZD1222 COVID-19 vaccine. The chain uses TRBV29-1 and TRBJ1-1; D remains unclear. In DNA form, the CDR3 reads TGCAGCGTCCAGCCCGACACTTACACTGAAGCTTTCTTT. This sequence encodes CSVQPDTYTEAFF.